The 11 T cell receptor beta chains given below trace back to one sample, sequenced in a study of cytomegalovirus exposure and HLA in healthy donors. The PCR made use of 60 Vbeta and 13 Jbeta primers. Sequencing was performed with immunoSEQ multiplex PCR; in TCRdb, only in-frame clones are kept and a portion is missing. The sample contains about 200,000 clones, around four fifths of which appear only once. Sequencing was done on a sample of PBMCs. These receptors came from a man aged 50-60 years in good health and CMV-seronegative.

The sample holds a few counts of this clone. The chain employs TRBV5-6 and TRBJ2-7; 8 bases map to TRBD1. The germline CDR1 and CDR2 sequences are SGHDT and YYEEEE. The junction had 14 bases not matched to a gene; V was cut back by 3 bases and J by 12 bases. This CDR3 has 14 residues. The CDR3 DNA is TGTGCCAGCAGCTGGACAGGGACTGACGACGAGGGGTACTTC. This encodes CASSWTGTDDEGYF.

The V and J genes are TRBV29-1 and TRBJ2-7, with a weak D call TRBD2 (5 bases). From germline, CDR1 is SQVTM and CDR2 ANQGSEA. V lost 1 base to trimming and J lost 0 bases, with 10 bases between them. This CDR3 comprises 14 residues. CDR3 residues: CSVEGASLSYEQYF. CDR3 nucleotides: TGCAGCGTTGAAGGGGCTAGCCTCTCCTACGAGCAGTACTTC.

The V gene is TRBV4-1, the J gene TRBJ1-6, with a tentative D call TRBD1 (6 bases). The germline V gene encodes CDR1 MGHRA and CDR2 YSYEKL. The CDR3 runs 14 residues. V was trimmed by 3 bases and J by 7 bases, leaving 10 bases between them. The CDR3 here is CASSHGQTNSPLHF. CDR3 sequence (DNA): TGCGCCAGCAGCCATGGACAGACCAATTCACCCCTCCACTTT.

V and J are TRBV29-1 and TRBJ1-1, with 11 bases matching TRBD1. V trimming: 3 bases; J trimming: 4 bases; junction bases outside the gene matches: 10. CDR3 size: 16 residues. Germline V gene lookup returns CDR1 SQVTM and CDR2 ANQGSEA. The CDR3 coding sequence is TGCAGCGTTGATAGGACAGGGGGCAGTCATAGCACTGAAGCTTTCTTT. Residues: CSVDRTGGSHSTEAFF. The full variable domain, rest sourced from reference TRBV29-1 and TRBJ1-1, is SAVISQKPSRDICQRGTSLTIQCQVDSQVTMMFWYRQQPGQSLTLIATANQGSEATYESGFVIDKFPISRPNLTFSTLTVSNMSPEDSSIYLCSVDRTGGSHSTEAFFGQGTRLTVV.

The rearrangement uses TRBV7-6 and TRBJ2-3; TRBD2 matches 10 bases. There are 15 residues in the CDR3. V lost 1 base and J lost 4; bases outside the gene matches: 2. CDR1 and CDR2 (germline): SGHVS, FNYEAQ. The CDR3 here is CASSLGLAGADTQYF. DNA for the CDR3: TGTGCCAGCAGCTTAGGCCTAGCGGGAGCAGATACGCAGTATTTT.

The chain combines TRBV19 with TRBJ2-2; D gene ambiguous. Germline-derived CDR1 and CDR2 are LNHDA and SQIVND (reference sequence). The CDR3 loop spans 14 amino acids. Between the trimmed V and J ends, which lost 3 bases and 2 bases, there was a span of 7 bases. The CDR3 DNA reads as TGTGCCAGTAGTATTTCGGTTAACACCGGGGAGCTGTTTTTT. Amino acids: CASSISVNTGELFF. Looking up the rest from reference TRBV19 and TRBJ2-2 gives the full variable domain: DGGITQSPKYLFRKEGQNVTLSCEQNLNHDAMYWYRQDPGQGLRLIYYSQIVNDFQKGDIAEGYSVSREKKESFPLTVTSAQKNPTAFYLCASSISVNTGELFFGEGSRLTVL.

The V call is TRBV27, the J call TRBJ1-5, with a possible D match to TRBD1 (6 bases). Germline-derived CDR1 and CDR2 are MNHEY and SMNVEV (reference sequence). The CDR3 is 13 residues long. V was pared by 5 bases and J by 6 bases, with 11 bases between. In DNA form, the CDR3 reads TGTGCCAGCAGTGAGGGGGTTGGTCAGCCCCAGCATTTT. Protein product: CASSEGVGQPQHF.

V usage is TRBV27 and J usage is TRBJ2-7; 8 nucleotides line up with TRBD1. CDR1 and CDR2 (germline): MNHEY, SMNVEV (reference sequence). V shed 10 bases and J 6 bases; nucleotides not matched to a gene: 11. CDR3 size: 13 residues. CDR3 DNA sequence: TGTGCCACCCGGACAGGGACAGTAAGCGAGCAGTACTTC. It specifies CATRTGTVSEQYF.

DNA of the CDR3: TGCGCCAGCAGCTTGGTTACCGGGACACATAACACTGAAGCTTTCTTT. As protein: CASSLVTGTHNTEAFF. The chain joins TRBV5-1 to TRBJ1-1, with D possibly TRBD1 on 6 matching bases. Germline CDR1 is SGHRS and CDR2 is YFSETQ. The V end was cut by 0 bases, the J end by 2 bases, with 14 bases between. This CDR3 region has 16 residues.

This clone showed up just a few times. V and J are TRBV2 and TRBJ1-2; perhaps TRBD1 as D (5 bases). There are 13 residues in the CDR3. Trimming removed 5 bases at V and 2 bases at J, with 9 bases between. Per the germline V gene, CDR1 is SNHLY and CDR2 is FYNNEI. CDR3 sequence: CASSPDSNYGYTF. CDR3 sequence (DNA): TGTGCCAGCAGTCCCGACAGCAACTATGGCTACACCTTC.

In its sample, this clone was seen once. The V call is TRBV15, the J call TRBJ2-1, with TRBD2 matching 11 bases. Losses at the gene ends were 0 bases for V and 6 bases for J; bases not matched to a gene: 13. The CDR3 loop spans 19 amino acids. The germline V gene has CDR1 LNHNV and CDR2 YYDKDF (reference sequence). The CDR3 loop reads CATSRDPTSGSHPRNEQFF. The DNA of the CDR3 is TGTGCCACCAGCAGAGACCCCACTAGCGGGAGTCACCCCCGCAATGAGCAGTTCTTC.